Listed here are 6 T cell receptor beta chains from one sample, sequenced in a study of OX40 agonist ivuxolimab in advanced cancers. Libraries were constructed by the immunoSEQ multiplex PCR assay. In TCRdb, the immuneACCESS table is reduced to in-frame sequences with V and J assigned. These tables do not hold every clone; where another copy was compared, an unresolved V gene accounts for under half, and the others remain unexplained. Within this sample are around 40,000 clones, with roughly 78% of them counted one time only. 4% to 4.5% of the sample goes to the ten largest clones. The sequencing used CD4+ or CD8+ T cells sorted from blood, collected in a trial of the OX40 agonist ivuxolimab. These receptors all stem from an adult with an advanced solid tumor such as melanoma, head and neck, liver or kidney cancer.

The rearrangement uses TRBV18 and TRBJ2-1; tentative D call: TRBD2 (6 bases). The CDR3 totals 12 residues. The germline gives CDR1 KGHSH, CDR2 LQKENI. V was pared by 5 bases and J by 6 bases, with 8 bases between. The CDR3 is CASSGRSNEQFF. The DNA of the CDR3 is TGTGCCAGCTCAGGGAGGAGCAATGAGCAGTTCTTC. Full variable domain (outside the CDR3, taken from reference TRBV18 and TRBJ2-1): NAGVMQNPRHLVRRRGQEARLRCSPMKGHSHVYWYRQLPEEGLKFMVYLQKENIIDESGMPKERFSAEFPKEGPSILRIQQVVRGDSAAYFCASSGRSNEQFFGPGTRLTVL.

The genes are TRBV19 and TRBJ1-1; D is possibly TRBD1 (5 bases). The CDR3 is 14 amino acids. The germline CDR1 and CDR2 sequences are LNHDA and SQIVND (reference sequence). V was cut by 7 bases and J by 1 base, with 13 bases left in between. The CDR3 loop reads CASTSPTANTEAFF. As DNA, the CDR3 is TGTGCCAGTACCTCCCCGACAGCGAACACTGAAGCTTTCTTT.

The chain carries TRBV7-9 and TRBJ2-2; D gene uncertain. CDR1 is SEHNR, CDR2 FQNEAQ, per germline (reference sequence). Trimming stripped 4 bases from V and 7 bases from J, with 10 bases between. The CDR3 loop spans 13 amino acids. CDR3 sequence: CASSSQGIGELFF. In DNA, the CDR3 is TGTGCCAGCAGCTCCCAAGGAATCGGGGAGCTGTTTTTT.

The V and J genes are TRBV2 and TRBJ1-4; TRBD1 might be the D (5 bases). Germline V gene lookup returns CDR1 SNHLY and CDR2 FYNNEI. V was pared by 4 bases and J by 5 bases, with 11 bases between. The CDR3 covers 14 residues. The CDR3 loop is CASSVRAGNEKLFF. In nucleotides, the CDR3 is TGTGCCAGCAGTGTCAGGGCGGGGAATGAAAAACTGTTTTTT.

This clone was observed a handful of times. The CDR3 reads CASSPAFSNTEAFF. The DNA for the CDR3 is TGTGCCAGCAGCCCAGCCTTTAGCAACACTGAAGCTTTCTTT. This chain uses TRBV9 with TRBJ1-1; D uncertain. Trimming removed 4 bases at V and 2 bases at J, with 12 bases between. Looked up from germline, CDR1 is SGDLS and CDR2 is YYNGEE. The CDR3 covers 14 residues.

The chain employs TRBV6-5 and TRBJ2-2; D not resolved. Germline lookup yields CDR1 MNHEY and CDR2 SVGAGI. This CDR3 has 12 amino acids. Trimming removed 6 bases at V and 3 bases at J, with 5 bases between. The CDR3 sequence is CASSRDTGELFF. Written as DNA, the CDR3 is TGTGCCAGCAGCCGGGACACCGGGGAGCTGTTTTTT.